These 11 T cell receptor beta chains were all obtained from the same sample, sequenced in a study of blood T cell repertoires in COVID-19. The protocol was immunoSEQ multiplex PCR, while the TCRdb copy is restricted to in-frame clones and leaves out a portion. The profile covers over 200,000 clones, with more than 80% appearing a single time and 1.8% taken by the ten largest. The sequenced sample consisted of PBMCs or T cells enriched from blood (not recorded which). The receptor source for this set is a man aged 55 to 70 who had recovered from COVID-19.

The genes are TRBV7-6 and TRBJ1-6; unclear D gene. The CDR3 sequence is 15 residues long. Trimming shortened V by 1 base and J by 0 bases, and 4 bases separated the two germline ends. The germline V gene encodes CDR1 SGHVS and CDR2 FNYEAQ. CDR3 bases: TGTGCCAGCAGCTTAGACAACTCCTATAATTCACCCCTCCACTTT. Translation gives CASSLDNSYNSPLHF. Supplemented by reference TRBV7-6 and TRBJ1-6, the full variable domain reads GAGVSQSPRYKVTKRGQDVALRCDPISGHVSLYWYRQALGQGPEFLTYFNYEAQQDKSGLPNDRFSAERPEGSISTLTIQRTEQRDSAMYRCASSLDNSYNSPLHFGNGTRLTVT.

The rearrangement links TRBV11-3 to TRBJ1-1; 7 nucleotides agree with TRBD1. Germline V CDR1 and CDR2: SGHNT, YENEEA. The V and J ends lost 5 bases and 10 bases, in that order; junction bases with no gene match: 13. This CDR3 spans 14 amino acids. Here the CDR3 DNA reads TGTGCCAGCAGCGCTAACAGACAGGGTTCAGGAGCTTTCTTT. Translated, it gives CASSANRQGSGAFF.

The chain joins TRBV6-5 to TRBJ2-2; 8 nucleotides agree with TRBD1. CDR3 length: 14 residues. V lost 5 bases and J lost 6; bases outside the gene matches: 5. Per the germline V gene, CDR1 is MNHEY and CDR2 is SVGAGI. The CDR3 DNA sequence: TGTGCCAGCAGTAGGACAGGGAGGTCCGGGGAGCTGTTTTTT. It codes for CASSRTGRSGELFF.

The chain employs TRBV15 and TRBJ1-5, with TRBD1 matching 7 bases. J gave up 4 bases and V 3 bases, and 9 bases lay outside the gene matches. Germline values: CDR1 LNHNV, CDR2 YYDKDF (reference sequence). CDR3 length equals 16 residues. CDR3: CATSSHTDRDNQPQHF. The CDR3 bases are TGTGCCACCAGCAGCCACACAGACAGGGATAATCAGCCCCAGCATTTT.

This clone appeared a few times. The chain joins TRBV18 to TRBJ1-5; TRBD1 matches at 11 bases. CDR1 and CDR2 from the germline V gene are KGHSH and LQKENI. J was trimmed by 1 base and V by 2 bases; bases with no gene match: 7. This CDR3 is 18 amino acids long. DNA for the CDR3: TGTGCCAGCTCACCATTTAGCGGACAGGGGGCGAGCAATCAGCCCCAGCATTTT. Protein product: CASSPFSGQGASNQPQHF.

The chain carries TRBV18 and TRBJ1-1, with D possibly matching TRBD1 (5 bases). The length of the CDR3 is 15 residues. Trimming cost V 3 bases and J 5 bases, with 16 bases left between them. Germline CDR1 is KGHSH and CDR2 is LQKENI. The DNA for the CDR3 is TGTGCCAGCTCACCTATCCGGGGGTTTGAAACTGAAGCTTTCTTT. Translated: CASSPIRGFETEAFF. The full variable domain, with the rest looked up from reference TRBV18 and TRBJ1-1, is NAGVMQNPRHLVRRRGQEARLRCSPMKGHSHVYWYRQLPEEGLKFMVYLQKENIIDESGMPKERFSAEFPKEGPSILRIQQVVRGDSAAYFCASSPIRGFETEAFFGQGTRLTVV.

The chain employs TRBV5-8 and TRBJ1-1; tentative D call: TRBD1 (5 bases). CDR1 SGHTS and CDR2 YDEGEE come from the germline V gene. V lost 6 bases and J 2 bases, leaving 14 bases between the germline ends. The CDR3 is made up of 14 amino acids. CDR3 in amino acids: CASTLSRANTEAFF. For the CDR3, the DNA is TGTGCCAGCACCCTAAGCAGGGCAAACACTGAAGCTTTCTTT.

The chain has TRBV5-8 and TRBJ2-3; TRBD1 aligns across 10 bases. CDR3 size: 15 residues. J lost 4 bases, V lost 4 bases, and 6 bases had no gene match. Looked up from germline, CDR1 is SGHTS and CDR2 is YDEGEE. The CDR3 region is CASSRQGAYADTQYF. CDR3 DNA: TGTGCCAGCAGCCGACAGGGGGCGTATGCAGATACGCAGTATTTT.

The genes are TRBV7-2 and TRBJ2-7; 11 positions agree with TRBD2. The CDR3 covers 16 residues. Per germline, CDR1 SGHTA and CDR2 FQGNSA. Trimming at V came to 3 bases and at J to 1 base, leaving 5 bases not matched to a gene. CDR3 DNA: TGTGCCAGCAGCTTGTCTAGCGGGGGGCCTTCCTACGAGCAGTACTTC. As protein: CASSLSSGGPSYEQYF.

V and J are TRBV7-8 and TRBJ1-2; weak D call: TRBD1 (5 bases). V lost 3 bases to trimming and J lost 2 bases, with 7 bases between them. The CDR3 totals 13 residues. Germline V gene data show CDR1 as SGHVS and CDR2 as FQNEAQ. The CDR3 loop reads CASSFDRNYGYTF. CDR3 bases: TGTGCCAGCAGCTTCGACAGAAACTATGGCTACACCTTC. Supplemented by reference TRBV7-8 and TRBJ1-2, the full variable domain reads GAGVSQSPRYKVAKRGQDVALRCDPISGHVSLFWYQQALGQGPEFLTYFQNEAQLDKSGLPSDRFFAERPEGSVSTLKIQRTQQEDSAVYLCASSFDRNYGYTFGSGTRLTVV.

The chain is built from TRBV12-5 and TRBJ2-5, with D perhaps TRBD1 (6 bases). The CDR3 is made up of 15 amino acids. Trimming removed 1 base from V and 0 bases from J, with 9 bases in between. Germline V gives CDR1 LGHNT, CDR2 FRNRAP. The CDR3: CASGLGTGNQETQYF. The CDR3 coding sequence is TGTGCTAGTGGTTTGGGAACAGGGAACCAAGAGACCCAGTACTTC.